This TCR beta chain appears in the sequencing data of a study of CD8+CD57+ T cells in acquired aplastic anemia. For the study at large: Sorted CD4+ plus CD8+ cells gave DNA averaging 3.2 ug.

This clonotype was observed a single time. Its antigen is still unknown. Only patients with CD8+CD57+ cell expansion on flow cytometry were chosen for sequencing. In all patients, the disease was severe acquired aplastic anemia. The blood sampling took place in patients who had so far received no therapy. For CDR3 and TCR beta VDJ profiling, genomic DNA was the template used. TCRdb used MiXCR to reprocess the reads, holding one entry per CDR3 protein. The sample has 150,000 to 200,000 distinct CDR3 sequences, around half seen once. Findings and caveats of the study: There were fewer than 35 CD8+ CDR3 sequences that occurred in both patients and controls.

The sample taken for sequencing was sorted CD4+, CD8+, or CD8+CD57+ T cells (not recorded which) from PBMCs. This receptor was obtained from a human donor with aplastic anemia.

The DNA for the CDR3 is TGTGCCAGCGGTACCACTAGCGGGAGGAGTTCAGATACGCAGTATTTT. Translated: CASGTTSGRSSDTQYF. The chain employs TRBV6-1 and TRBJ2-3, with 12 bases matching TRBD2. CDR1 MNHNS and CDR2 SASEGT come from the germline V gene. The CDR3 length is 16 residues. Trimming removed 8 bases from V and 4 bases from J; junction bases left unmatched: 10.